The sample holds a few counts of the clone carrying this TCR beta chain. Its specificity is unknown. The data derive from a study of T cells in Graves' hyperthyroidism and ophthalmopathy. Overall study context: Peripheral blood collection took place at initial diagnosis, before any treatment. Notes on the study in general: Through a model of 13 V-J features, ophthalmopathy was separated from stable hyperthyroidism. Blood samples included most of the expanded thyroid clonotypes exceeding 0.001.

CDR1 is WSHSY, CDR2 SAAADI, per germline. Trimming at V came to 3 bases and at J to 9 bases, leaving 7 bases not matched to a gene. This CDR3 contains 13 residues. Authors of the study amplified TCR beta CDR3 regions from RNA transcripts. First-round RT-PCR of the TCR CDR3 relied on the HTBI primer set. In TCRdb, the multiplex PCR reads were re-called with MiXCR into one record per CDR3 protein. The repertoire holds over 700,000 distinct CDR3 sequences, with about 19% as singletons. This clonotype was sampled from a woman aged 45-65 years with Graves' hyperthyroidism that later progressed to Graves' ophthalmopathy. The sequenced material came from blood. The J gene is TRBJ1-2, the V gene TRBV10-2, with 7 bases that match TRBD1. CDR3 residues: CASSDRGTESYTF. CDR3 DNA sequence: TGCGCCAGCAGTGACCGCGGGACAGAGAGCTACACCTTC.